This T cell receptor (beta chain) emerged from a study of identical twins. Regarding this clonotype: The target antigen is unknown.

TCRdb re-analysed the 5' RACE reads in MiXCR, keeping a single row per CDR3 protein. The sample includes some 330,000 distinct CDR3 sequences, roughly 9% of them seen just once. The study, taken as a whole, reports: Instead of following the same donors, the conclusions were based on cross-sectional statistical analysis.

Trimming at V came to 6 bases and at J to 4 bases, leaving 5 bases not matched to a gene. The germline CDR1 and CDR2 sequences are SGHAT and FQNNGV. The CDR3 totals 14 residues. Healthy Caucasian individuals made up all the donors. The specimen sequenced was naive T cells sorted from blood. The chain recombines TRBV11-2 with TRBJ2-2; 7 bases fit TRBD1. This clonotype was sampled from a woman between 45 and 65 years old in good health. CDR3 residues: CASSRDSSTGELFF. Here the CDR3 DNA reads TGTGCCAGCAGTCGGGACAGTTCCACCGGGGAGCTGTTTTTT.